One sample yielded the 23 T cell receptor beta chains listed below, sequenced in a study of cytomegalovirus exposure and HLA in healthy donors. The PCR made use of 60 Vbeta and 13 Jbeta primers. The protocol was immunoSEQ multiplex PCR, while the TCRdb copy is restricted to in-frame clones and leaves out a portion. Here the sample spans 160,000 or so clones, 65% to 90% being singletons. The material sequenced was PBMCs. These receptor sequences come from a man aged 50 to 60 in good health and CMV-seropositive.

Turning to this clone: Other DNA variants within this sample encode the same CDR3. The chain uses TRBV6-5 and TRBJ2-5; unclear D gene. The CDR3 is 11 residues long. Germline values: CDR1 MNHEY, CDR2 SVGAGI. V lost 6 bases, J lost 3 bases, and 5 bases lay in between. CDR3 amino acids: CASSREETQYF. For the CDR3, the DNA is TGTGCCAGCAGCCGCGAAGAGACCCAGTACTTC.

The V gene is TRBV6-5, the J gene TRBJ2-3; 9 nucleotides agree with TRBD2. With V trimmed by 7 bases and J by 5 bases, 4 bases remained unmatched. The CDR3 runs 13 residues. Germline V gene lookup returns CDR1 MNHEY and CDR2 SVGAGI. The CDR3 spells CASIAGGGDTQYF. The CDR3 coding sequence is TGTGCCAGCATTGCGGGGGGGGGAGATACGCAGTATTTT.

The V and J genes are TRBV6-1 and TRBJ2-7; 9 bases are shared with TRBD1. Per germline, CDR1 MNHNS and CDR2 SASEGT. V was clipped by 4 bases and J by 5 bases; unmatched bases: 9. The CDR3 length is 15 residues. For the CDR3, the DNA is TGTGCCAGCAGTGGTACCGGGACAGGGATCGACGAGCAGTACTTC. This codes for CASSGTGTGIDEQYF.

The chain recombines TRBV28 with TRBJ2-1; tentative D call: TRBD2 (6 bases). This CDR3 comprises 15 residues. The ends were cut back, 0 bases at V and 6 bases at J, with 12 bases in the middle. Germline lookup yields CDR1 MDHEN and CDR2 SYDVKM. CDR3 bases: TGTGCCAGCAGTTTATGGGGGGAGGTCGGCAATGAGCAGTTCTTC. This codes for CASSLWGEVGNEQFF.

Concerning this clone: Its ends do not fully match the called genes, so a read error is possible. This chain uses TRBV15 with TRBJ2-7, with 10 positions matching TRBD1. Germline assignment: CDR1 LNHNV and CDR2 YYDKDF (reference sequence). This CDR3 is built from 19 residues. CDR3 DNA: TGTGCCACCAGCAGGGCCCTCGGGACAGGGGCAAGAGGGTCCTACGAGCAGTCCTTC. It codes for CATSRALGTGARGSYEQSF.

The chain joins TRBV5-1 to TRBJ2-1, with D possibly matching TRBD1 (6 bases). Germline V gives CDR1 SGHRS, CDR2 YFSETQ. The V end was cut by 0 bases, the J end by 8 bases, with 15 bases between. CDR3 length equals 15 residues. CDR3 coding DNA: TGCGCCAGCAGCTTGGCGTTTACAGGGCCCCATGAGCAGTTCTTC. This translates into CASSLAFTGPHEQFF.

This clone was recorded only once. This chain's CDR3 is CASSNREPYEQYF. CDR3 nucleotides: TGTGCCAGTAGTAACAGGGAACCCTACGAGCAGTACTTC. The chain recombines TRBV19 with TRBJ2-7; possible D gene TRBD1, 6 bases. CDR3 length: 13 amino acids. Germline V gene sequence: CDR1 LNHDA, CDR2 SQIVND (reference sequence). V was trimmed by 4 bases and J by 2 bases, leaving 9 bases between them. Full variable domain (remainder filled in from reference TRBV19 and TRBJ2-7): DGGITQSPKYLFRKEGQNVTLSCEQNLNHDAMYWYRQDPGQGLRLIYYSQIVNDFQKGDIAEGYSVSREKKESFPLTVTSAQKNPTAFYLCASSNREPYEQYFGPGTRLTVT.

The V call is TRBV5-1, the J call TRBJ2-5, with 7 bases that match TRBD1. CDR3 length: 14 amino acids. Trimming at V came to 3 bases and at J to 2 bases, leaving 4 bases not matched to a gene. Per the germline V gene, CDR1 is SGHRS and CDR2 is YFSETQ. CDR3 DNA: TGCGCCAGCAGCTACGGGACAGTTCAAGAGACCCAGTACTTC. It encodes CASSYGTVQETQYF.

V usage is TRBV4-2 and J usage is TRBJ1-3; 7 nucleotides agree with TRBD1. Trimming at V came to 2 bases and at J to 0 bases, leaving 7 bases not matched to a gene. Per germline, CDR1 LGHNA and CDR2 YNFKEQ. The CDR3 has 17 amino acids. The CDR3 sequence: CASSQKPGQSSGNTIYF. CDR3 sequence (DNA): TGTGCCAGCAGCCAAAAGCCGGGACAGAGCTCTGGAAACACCATATATTTT.

CDR3 DNA: TGTGCCAGCAGTTTAGGACTAGCGGGAGCCTACGAGCAGTACTTC. Translation gives CASSLGLAGAYEQYF. The chain is built from TRBV27 and TRBJ2-7; TRBD2 matches 13 bases. With 2 bases clipped from V and 2 bases from J, the junction kept 0 bases outside the gene matches. This CDR3 is built from 15 residues. Germline lookup yields CDR1 MNHEY and CDR2 SMNVEV (reference sequence).

The chain links TRBV19 to TRBJ2-1, with 7 positions matching TRBD1. Germline CDR1 and CDR2: LNHDA and SQIVND (reference sequence). The CDR3 contains 16 residues. The ends lost 2 bases at V and 2 bases at J; junction bases unmatched: 6. In nucleotides, the CDR3 is TGTGCCAGTAGTATATACCAGGGGGTGGCCTACAATGAGCAGTTCTTC. This sequence encodes CASSIYQGVAYNEQFF. The whole variable domain, filled in from reference TRBV19 and TRBJ2-1, reads DGGITQSPKYLFRKEGQNVTLSCEQNLNHDAMYWYRQDPGQGLRLIYYSQIVNDFQKGDIAEGYSVSREKKESFPLTVTSAQKNPTAFYLCASSIYQGVAYNEQFFGPGTRLTVL.

The J gene is TRBJ2-1, the V gene TRBV11-2, with 9 bases identical to TRBD2. CDR1 and CDR2 (germline): SGHAT, FQNNGV. CDR3 length equals 15 residues. Losses at the gene ends were 5 bases for V and 0 bases for J; bases not matched to a gene: 2. The CDR3 loop reads CASSRSGSSYNEQFF. CDR3 DNA sequence: TGTGCCAGCAGCCGTAGCGGGAGCTCCTACAATGAGCAGTTCTTC.

This clone was counted once. The chain links TRBV29-1 to TRBJ2-1; TRBD1 matches at 7 bases. Unmatched junction bases numbered 13, after V lost 5 bases and J lost 3 bases. This CDR3 spans 16 amino acids. The germline gives CDR1 SQVTM, CDR2 ANQGSEA. CDR3 region: CSVRPTGRQGYNEQFF. Written as DNA, the CDR3 is TGCAGCGTTCGCCCCACGGGGAGACAGGGCTACAATGAGCAGTTCTTC.

The count of this clone is one. The rearrangement uses TRBV4-2 and TRBJ2-2, with D unresolved. There are 14 residues in the CDR3. CDR1 is LGHNA, CDR2 YNFKEQ, per germline. Trimming removed 3 bases from V and 3 bases from J, with 8 bases in between. Here the CDR3 reads CASSQITDTGELFF. In nucleotides, the CDR3 is TGTGCCAGCAGCCAGATAACGGACACCGGGGAGCTGTTTTTT.

The chain has TRBV4-3 and TRBJ2-1; possible D gene TRBD2, 6 bases. V was cut by 0 bases and J by 3 bases, with 12 bases left in between. CDR1 is LGHNA and CDR2 is YSLEER in the germline V gene. There are 16 residues in the CDR3. The CDR3 is CASSQDPSVFYNEQFF. The DNA for the CDR3 is TGCGCCAGCAGCCAAGATCCTAGCGTCTTCTACAATGAGCAGTTCTTC.

Here the CDR3 reads CASSLDLNYGYTF. Written as DNA, the CDR3 is TGTGCCAGCAGCTTGGACTTAAACTATGGCTACACCTTC. The chain has TRBV7-3 and TRBJ1-2; unclear D gene. Germline CDR1 reads SGHTA; CDR2 reads FQGTGA. Trimming cost V 3 bases and J 2 bases, with 7 bases left between them. This CDR3 is built from 13 residues. The full variable domain, its missing parts supplied by reference TRBV7-3 and TRBJ1-2, is GAGVSQTPSNKVTEKGKYVELRCDPISGHTALYWYRQSLGQGPEFLIYFQGTGAADDSGLPNDRFFAVRPEGSVSTLKIQRTERGDSAVYLCASSLDLNYGYTFGSGTRLTVV.

The chain has TRBV5-8 and TRBJ2-5; 8 nucleotides line up with TRBD1. The V segment lost 3 bases and the J segment 2 bases; nucleotides outside the gene matches: 6. The CDR3 is 15 amino acids. Germline CDR1 reads SGHTS; CDR2 reads YDEGEE. The CDR3 region has the DNA TGTGCCAGCAGCTCCCGGACAGGGATGCAAGAGACCCAGTACTTC. Its translation: CASSSRTGMQETQYF.

CDR3: CASSSNGRRGGANNQPQHF. The CDR3 nucleotides read TGTGCCAGCAGTTCGAACGGAAGAAGGGGGGGGGCGAACAATCAGCCCCAGCATTTT. The chain joins TRBV28 to TRBJ1-5, with D tentatively TRBD1 (6 bases). CDR1 and CDR2 from the germline V gene are MDHEN and SYDVKM. CDR3 length: 19 residues. Trimming removed 4 bases from V and 3 bases from J, with 25 bases in between.

This clone was counted a few times. This rearrangement joins TRBV5-4 to TRBJ2-2; 7 nucleotides match TRBD1. The V gene end was trimmed by 2 bases and the J gene end by 4 bases; junction bases not matched to a gene: 5. The CDR3 runs 15 residues. Germline V gene lookup returns CDR1 SGHNT and CDR2 YYREEE (reference sequence). The CDR3 DNA is TGTGCCAGCAGCTTACGACAGGGTAGCACCGGGGAGCTGTTTTTT. Its protein product is CASSLRQGSTGELFF.

The V call is TRBV18, the J call TRBJ2-7; 7 bases agree with TRBD1. This CDR3 is built from 15 residues. V was pared by 5 bases and J by 0 bases, with 7 bases of the junction left unmatched. Germline V gene sequence: CDR1 KGHSH, CDR2 LQKENI. In nucleotides, the CDR3 is TGTGCCAGCTCAGATACAGGGGCCGTCTCCTACGAGCAGTACTTC. Amino acid sequence: CASSDTGAVSYEQYF. The full variable domain, its missing parts supplied by reference TRBV18 and TRBJ2-7, is NAGVMQNPRHLVRRRGQEARLRCSPMKGHSHVYWYRQLPEEGLKFMVYLQKENIIDESGMPKERFSAEFPKEGPSILRIQQVVRGDSAAYFCASSDTGAVSYEQYFGPGTRLTVT.

V usage is TRBV28 and J usage is TRBJ1-4; a weak D match, TRBD1 (6 bases). CDR1 and CDR2 from the germline V gene are MDHEN and SYDVKM. V was pared by 7 bases and J by 3 bases, with 12 bases between. The CDR3 contains 14 residues. CDR3 nucleotide sequence: TGTGCCAGCACTTCAGGGGTTGCTAATGAAAAACTGTTTTTT. Translated, it gives CASTSGVANEKLFF.

This rearrangement joins TRBV27 to TRBJ2-2; 9 bases match TRBD1. CDR1 MNHEY and CDR2 SMNVEV come from the germline V gene (reference sequence). This CDR3 has 14 residues. V lost 6 bases to trimming and J lost 5 bases; unmatched junction nucleotides: 4. CDR3 bases: TGTGCCAGCAGGAGAGGACAGGGGACCGGGGAGCTGTTTTTT. Translation: CASRRGQGTGELFF.

This clone was picked up a small number of times. The CDR3 DNA is TGCGCCAGCAGCCACGACAGGGGAGGCACAGATACGCAGTATTTT. It is translated as CASSHDRGGTDTQYF. The V and J genes are TRBV5-1 and TRBJ2-3; 8 bases are a match to TRBD1. CDR3 size: 15 residues. Germline V gene data show CDR1 as SGHRS and CDR2 as YFSETQ. Losses at the gene ends were 4 bases for V and 1 base for J; bases not matched to a gene: 5.